This T cell receptor beta chain was obtained from a study of blood T cells in healthy people across ages. Study summary: The template switching approach captured approximately one barcoded beta molecule for every two T cells. Study-wide results and limits: While age rose, TCR beta diversity per million T cells dropped in a roughly linear way. Estimates of diversity drawn from one million T cells were considered underestimates.

This clonotype was detected only a few times. Its antigen is not identified. With each sample, at least 5 micrograms of total RNA were extracted. Through a sample-barcoded 5' primer and a J-beta primer mix, a second PCR was run for roughly 6 to 11 cycles. TCRdb redid the calling of the 5' RACE reads with MiXCR, one entry per CDR3 protein. Among approximately 600,000 distinct CDR3 sequences listed, 58% were seen once. Material: blood. The receptor comes from a man aged 60 to 75 in good health.

The CDR3 coding sequence is TGTGCCACCAGCAGAGATGGGGGGTATTCCTCCTACGAGCAGTACTTC. Residues: CATSRDGGYSSYEQYF. The chain combines TRBV15 with TRBJ2-7; weak D call: TRBD2 (6 bases). Germline CDR1 reads LNHNV; CDR2 reads YYDKDF (reference sequence). The CDR3 contains 16 residues. Trimming cost V 0 bases and J 0 bases, with 12 bases left between them.